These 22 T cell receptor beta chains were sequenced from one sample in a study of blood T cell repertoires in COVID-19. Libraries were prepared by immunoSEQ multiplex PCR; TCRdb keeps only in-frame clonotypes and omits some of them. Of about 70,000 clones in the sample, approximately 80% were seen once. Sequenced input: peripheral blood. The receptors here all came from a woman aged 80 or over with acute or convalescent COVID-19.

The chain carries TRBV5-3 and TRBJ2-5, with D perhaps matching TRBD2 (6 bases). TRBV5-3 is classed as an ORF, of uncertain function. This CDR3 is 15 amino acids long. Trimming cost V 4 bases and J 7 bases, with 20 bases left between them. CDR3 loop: CARSPLGGKSRTQYF. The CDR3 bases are TGTGCCAGAAGCCCCCTTGGGGGGAAGTCACGGACCCAGTACTTC.

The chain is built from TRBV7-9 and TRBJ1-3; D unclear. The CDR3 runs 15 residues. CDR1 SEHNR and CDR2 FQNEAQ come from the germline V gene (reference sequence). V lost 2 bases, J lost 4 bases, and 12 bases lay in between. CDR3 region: CASSLTTRRGNTIYF. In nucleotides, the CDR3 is TGTGCCAGCAGCTTAACCACGCGGCGGGGAAACACCATATATTTT.

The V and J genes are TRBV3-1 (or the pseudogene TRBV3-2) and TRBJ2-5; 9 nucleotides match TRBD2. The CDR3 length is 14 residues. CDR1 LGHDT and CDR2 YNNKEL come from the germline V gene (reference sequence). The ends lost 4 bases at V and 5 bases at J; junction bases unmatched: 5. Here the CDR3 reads CASSRGLASETQYF. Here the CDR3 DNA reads TGTGCCAGCAGCCGGGGACTAGCTTCCGAGACCCAGTACTTC.

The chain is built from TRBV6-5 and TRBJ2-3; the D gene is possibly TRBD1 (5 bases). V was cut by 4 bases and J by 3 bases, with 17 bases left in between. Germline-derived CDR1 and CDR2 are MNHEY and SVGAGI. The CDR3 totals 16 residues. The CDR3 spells CASSSHVGRRTDTQYF. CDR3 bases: TGTGCCAGCAGTTCTCATGTGGGGCGACGGACAGATACGCAGTATTTT.

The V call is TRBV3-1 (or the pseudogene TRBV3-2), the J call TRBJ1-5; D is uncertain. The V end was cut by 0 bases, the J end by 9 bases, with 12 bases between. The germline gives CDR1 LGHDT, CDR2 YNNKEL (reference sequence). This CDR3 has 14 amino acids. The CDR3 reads CASSQEAAFGPQHF. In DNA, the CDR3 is TGTGCCAGCAGCCAAGAGGCAGCGTTTGGGCCCCAGCATTTT.

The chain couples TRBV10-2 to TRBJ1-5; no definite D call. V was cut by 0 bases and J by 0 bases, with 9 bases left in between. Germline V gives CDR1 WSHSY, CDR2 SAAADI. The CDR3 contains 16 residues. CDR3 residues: CASSESYAYSNQPQHF. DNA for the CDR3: TGCGCCAGCAGTGAGTCCTATGCATATAGCAATCAGCCCCAGCATTTT.

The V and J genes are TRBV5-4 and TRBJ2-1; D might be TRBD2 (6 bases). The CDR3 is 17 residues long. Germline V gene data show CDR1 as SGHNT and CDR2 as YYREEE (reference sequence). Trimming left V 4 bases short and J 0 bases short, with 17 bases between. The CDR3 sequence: CASSRGSGGTSYNEQFF. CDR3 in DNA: TGTGCCAGCAGCCGGGGGAGTGGGGGGACCTCCTACAATGAGCAGTTCTTC.

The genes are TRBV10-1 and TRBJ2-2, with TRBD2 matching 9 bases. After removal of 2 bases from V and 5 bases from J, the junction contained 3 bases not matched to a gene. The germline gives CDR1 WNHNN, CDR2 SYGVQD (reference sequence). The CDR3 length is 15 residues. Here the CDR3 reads CASSERLAGTGELFF. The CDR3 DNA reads TGCGCCAGCAGTGAGAGGCTAGCGGGGACCGGGGAGCTGTTTTTT.

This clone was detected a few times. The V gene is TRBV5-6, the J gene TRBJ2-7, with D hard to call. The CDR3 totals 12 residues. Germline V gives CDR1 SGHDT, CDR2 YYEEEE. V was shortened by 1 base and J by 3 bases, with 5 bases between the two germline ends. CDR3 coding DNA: TGTGCCAGCAGCTTGTACGGCTACGAGCAGTACTTC. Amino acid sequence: CASSLYGYEQYF.

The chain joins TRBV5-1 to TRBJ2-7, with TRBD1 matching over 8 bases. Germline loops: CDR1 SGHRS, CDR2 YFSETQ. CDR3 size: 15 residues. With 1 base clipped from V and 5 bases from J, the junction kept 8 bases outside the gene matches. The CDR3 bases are TGCGCCAGCAGCTTGAGTCCAGGGGGCCCCAACGAGCAGTACTTC. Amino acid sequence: CASSLSPGGPNEQYF. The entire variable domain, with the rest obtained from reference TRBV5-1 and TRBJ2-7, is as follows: KAGVTQTPRYLIKTRGQQVTLSCSPISGHRSVSWYQQTPGQGLQFLFEYFSETQRNKGNFPGRFSGRQFSNSRSEMNVSTLELGDSALYLCASSLSPGGPNEQYFGPGTRLTVT.

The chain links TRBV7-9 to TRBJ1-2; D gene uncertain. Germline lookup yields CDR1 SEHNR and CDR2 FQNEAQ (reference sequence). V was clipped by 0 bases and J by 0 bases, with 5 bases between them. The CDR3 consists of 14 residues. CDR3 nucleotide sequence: TGTGCCAGCAGCTTAGCCGGTTCTAACTATGGCTACACCTTC. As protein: CASSLAGSNYGYTF.

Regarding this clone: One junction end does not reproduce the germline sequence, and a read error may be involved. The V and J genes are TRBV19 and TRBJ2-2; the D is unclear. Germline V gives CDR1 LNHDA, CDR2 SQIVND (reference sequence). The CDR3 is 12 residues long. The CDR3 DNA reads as TGTGCCAGTAGCCACAACAGCGGGGAGCTGTTTTTT. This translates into CASSHNSGELFF. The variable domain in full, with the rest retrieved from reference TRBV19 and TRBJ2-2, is DGGITQSPKYLFRKEGQNVTLSCEQNLNHDAMYWYRQDPGQGLRLIYYSQIVNDFQKGDIAEGYSVSREKKESFPLTVTSAQKNPTAFYLCASSHNSGELFFGEGSRLTVL.

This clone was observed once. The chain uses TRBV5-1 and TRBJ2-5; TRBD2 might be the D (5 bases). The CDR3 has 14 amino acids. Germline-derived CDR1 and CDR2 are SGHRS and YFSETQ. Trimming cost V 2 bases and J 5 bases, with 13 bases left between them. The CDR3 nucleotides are TGCGCCAGCAGCTTCTTCGTCGGGGAGGAGACCCAGTACTTC. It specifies CASSFFVGEETQYF. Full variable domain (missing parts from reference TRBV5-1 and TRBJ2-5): KAGVTQTPRYLIKTRGQQVTLSCSPISGHRSVSWYQQTPGQGLQFLFEYFSETQRNKGNFPGRFSGRQFSNSRSEMNVSTLELGDSALYLCASSFFVGEETQYFGPGTRLLVL.

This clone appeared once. CDR3 DNA: TGTGCCAGAAGCCAGGGACAGGTTGATTATAATTCACCCCTCCACTTT. Amino acids: CARSQGQVDYNSPLHF. This chain links TRBV5-3 with TRBJ1-6, with 8 nucleotides matching TRBD1. TRBV5-3 is assigned to the ORF class and has an uncertain function. Germline trimming cut 4 bases from V and 4 bases from J; bases unmatched to any gene: 7. The CDR3 runs to 16 residues.

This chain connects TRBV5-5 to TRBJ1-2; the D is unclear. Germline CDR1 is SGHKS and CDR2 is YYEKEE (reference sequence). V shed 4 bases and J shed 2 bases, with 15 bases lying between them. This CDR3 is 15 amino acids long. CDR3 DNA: TGTGCCAGCAGCGAATTCCGGGTGCAAAACTATGGCTACACCTTC. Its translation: CASSEFRVQNYGYTF. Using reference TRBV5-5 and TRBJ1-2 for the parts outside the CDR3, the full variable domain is DAGVTQSPTHLIKTRGQQVTLRCSPISGHKSVSWYQQVLGQGPQFIFQYYEKEERGRGNFPDRFSARQFPNYSSELNVNALLLGDSALYLCASSEFRVQNYGYTFGSGTRLTVV.

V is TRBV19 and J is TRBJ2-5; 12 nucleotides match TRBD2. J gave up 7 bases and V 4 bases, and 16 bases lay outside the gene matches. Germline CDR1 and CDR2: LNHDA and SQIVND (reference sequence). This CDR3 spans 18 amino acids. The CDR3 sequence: CASSNGTGLAGSRGTQYF. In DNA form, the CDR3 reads TGTGCCAGTAGTAATGGAACCGGACTAGCGGGGTCAAGGGGGACCCAGTACTTC.

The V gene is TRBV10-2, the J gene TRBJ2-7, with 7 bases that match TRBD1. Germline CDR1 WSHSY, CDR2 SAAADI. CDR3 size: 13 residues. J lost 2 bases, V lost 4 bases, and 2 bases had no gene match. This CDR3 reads CASSGQGPYEQYF. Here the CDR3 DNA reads TGCGCCAGCAGTGGACAGGGACCCTACGAGCAGTACTTC.

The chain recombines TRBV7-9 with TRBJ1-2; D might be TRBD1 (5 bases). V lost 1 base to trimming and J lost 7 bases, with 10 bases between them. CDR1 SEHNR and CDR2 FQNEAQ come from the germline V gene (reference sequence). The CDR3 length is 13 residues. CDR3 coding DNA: TGTGCCAGCAGCTTAGGGGCAGGGCTTGGCTACACCTTC. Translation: CASSLGAGLGYTF.

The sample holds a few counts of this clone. The CDR3 DNA sequence: TGTGCCAGCAGCCTGCAAGGACTGAGGGGCTACACCTTC. Translated, it gives CASSLQGLRGYTF. This chain connects TRBV7-9 to TRBJ1-2; unclear D gene. V was pared by 5 bases and J by 8 bases, with 15 bases between. The CDR3 sequence is 13 residues long. The V gene's germline CDR1 is SEHNR and CDR2 FQNEAQ (reference sequence).

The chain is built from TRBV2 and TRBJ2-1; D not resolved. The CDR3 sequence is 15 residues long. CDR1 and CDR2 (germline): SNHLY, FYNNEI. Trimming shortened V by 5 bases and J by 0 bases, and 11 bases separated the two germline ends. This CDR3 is CASSRGEPSYNEQFF. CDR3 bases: TGTGCCAGCAGTCGAGGCGAACCCTCCTACAATGAGCAGTTCTTC.

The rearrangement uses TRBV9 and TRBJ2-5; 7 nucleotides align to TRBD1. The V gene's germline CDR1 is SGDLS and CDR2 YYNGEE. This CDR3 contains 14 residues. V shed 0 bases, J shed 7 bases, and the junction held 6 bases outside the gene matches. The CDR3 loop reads CASSVDRGRGTQYF. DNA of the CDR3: TGTGCCAGCAGCGTAGATAGGGGGCGTGGGACCCAGTACTTC.

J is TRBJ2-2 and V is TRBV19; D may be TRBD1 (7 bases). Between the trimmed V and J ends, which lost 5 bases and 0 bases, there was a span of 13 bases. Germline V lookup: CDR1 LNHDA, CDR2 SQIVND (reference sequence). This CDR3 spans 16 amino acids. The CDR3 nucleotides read TGTGCCAGTAGTCGGGGGACAGCTGCGAACACCGGGGAGCTGTTTTTT. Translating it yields CASSRGTAANTGELFF.